Listed below are T cell receptor beta chains from one sample, sequenced in a study of blood T cell repertoires in COVID-19. Sequenced by immunoSEQ multiplex PCR; TCRdb stores in-frame clones only, minus some. The data contain 250,000 to 300,000 clones, around 89% of them singletons. What was sequenced was peripheral blood. These receptors all come from a man in his forties with acute or convalescent COVID-19. Each CDR3 is given with its conserved first and last residue. D genes are given only for firm matches. Rows may omit the clone size; those that give it use once, few, many or a size class.

size: NA; V: TRBV9; J: TRBJ2-5; D: NA; CDR3: CASSAGPRQETQYF; DNA: TGTGCCAGCAGCGCGGGTCCCAGACAAGAGACCCAGTACTTC
size: NA; V: TRBV5-5; J: TRBJ2-2; D: NA; CDR3: CASSLHRATGELFF; DNA: TGTGCCAGCAGCTTGCACAGGGCCACCGGGGAGCTGTTTTTT
size: NA; V: TRBV7-8; J: TRBJ2-7; D: NA; CDR3: CASSLEVGAYEQYF; DNA: TGTGCCAGCAGCTTAGAGGTAGGGGCATACGAGCAGTACTTC
size: NA; V: TRBV19; J: TRBJ1-3; D: NA; CDR3: CASSIGAGTSGNTIYF; DNA: TGTGCCAGTAGTATAGGAGCCGGGACTTCCGGAAACACCATATATTTT
size: NA; V: TRBV6-6; J: TRBJ1-4; D: TRBD1; CDR3: CASSYGGTDEKLFF; DNA: TGTGCCAGCAGTTACGGGGGGACAGATGAAAAACTGTTTTTT
size: NA; V: TRBV29-1; J: TRBJ1-1; D: NA; CDR3: CSVTPSTVMNTEAFF; DNA: TGCAGCGTAACTCCGTCGACAGTTATGAACACTGAAGCTTTCTTT
size: once; V: TRBV15; J: TRBJ1-6; D: NA; CDR3: CATSSPEVQGLNNSPLHF; DNA: TGTGCCACCAGCAGCCCAGAGGTACAGGGCCTGAATAATTCACCCCTCCACTTT
size: NA; V: TRBV5-6; J: TRBJ2-4; D: TRBD1; CDR3: CASSPGQGMYIQYF; DNA: TGTGCCAGCAGCCCGGGACAGGGGATGTACATTCAGTACTTC
size: NA; V: TRBV28; J: TRBJ1-5; D: NA; CDR3: CASSLPHSNQPQHF; DNA: TGTGCCAGCAGTTTACCACATAGCAATCAGCCCCAGCATTTT
size: NA; V: TRBV4-1; J: TRBJ2-1; D: TRBD1; CDR3: CASSLVRTGLNEQFF; DNA: TGCGCCAGCAGCCTCGTTAGGACAGGGTTGAATGAGCAGTTCTTC
size: NA; V: TRBV19; J: TRBJ2-2; D: NA; CDR3: CASRDGTVNTGELFF; DNA: TGTGCCAGTAGAGACGGGACTGTGAACACCGGGGAGCTGTTTTTT
size: NA; V: TRBV7-2; J: TRBJ2-7; D: NA; CDR3: CASRGANSVVQYF; DNA: TGTGCGTCCAGGGGGGCGAATAGTGTTGTGCAGTACTTC
size: NA; V: TRBV7-9; J: TRBJ2-7; D: TRBD1; CDR3: CASSLGTGDEQYF; DNA: TGTGCCAGCAGCCTTGGGACAGGGGACGAGCAGTACTTC
size: NA; V: TRBV12-3/TRBV12-4; J: TRBJ2-1; D: NA; CDR3: CASSLAAGNEQFF; DNA: TGTGCCAGCAGCCTCGCGGCCGGGAATGAGCAGTTCTTC
size: NA; V: TRBV5-1; J: TRBJ1-2; D: NA; CDR3: CASSLVEGVSYGYTF; DNA: TGCGCCAGCAGCTTGGTTGAGGGCGTAAGCTATGGCTACACCTTC
size: NA; V: TRBV12-5; J: TRBJ1-1; D: TRBD1; CDR3: CASGFTGQGRTEAFF; DNA: TGTGCTAGTGGTTTCACCGGACAGGGAAGGACTGAAGCTTTCTTT
size: NA; V: TRBV30; J: TRBJ1-6; D: NA; CDR3: CAWTDSYNSPLHF; DNA: TGTGCCTGGACTGACAGCTATAATTCACCCCTCCACTTT
size: NA; V: TRBV2; J: TRBJ2-5; D: TRBD2; CDR3: CASSARRGLGGETQYF; DNA: TGTGCCAGCAGTGCCCGTCGGGGACTAGGTGGAGAGACCCAGTACTTC
size: NA; V: TRBV7-2; J: TRBJ2-1; D: TRBD1; CDR3: CASIEDRARYNEQFF; DNA: TGTGCCAGCATTGAGGACAGGGCCAGGTACAATGAGCAGTTCTTC
size: NA; V: TRBV5-1; J: TRBJ2-3; D: TRBD2; CDR3: CASSPGLAGYTDTQYF; DNA: TGCGCCAGCAGCCCTGGACTAGCGGGGTACACAGATACGCAGTATTTT
size: NA; V: TRBV19; J: TRBJ1-2; D: NA; CDR3: CASSRRQYGYTF; DNA: TGTGCCAGTAGTAGAAGACAGTATGGCTACACCTTC
size: NA; V: TRBV6-5; J: TRBJ1-2; D: NA; CDR3: CASSYEGGRTYGYTF; DNA: TGTGCCAGCAGTTACGAGGGGGGGCGGACCTATGGCTACACCTTC
size: once; V: TRBV7-3; J: TRBJ1-6; D: TRBD1; CDR3: CASSLVGTGAGNSPLHF; DNA: TGTGCCAGCAGCTTAGTAGGCACAGGGGCAGGGAATTCACCCCTCCACTTT
size: NA; V: TRBV5-6; J: TRBJ1-5; D: TRBD1; CDR3: CASSFRGGGGQPQHF; DNA: TGTGCCAGCAGCTTCCGAGGGGGCGGTGGACAGCCCCAGCATTTT
size: NA; V: TRBV6-5; J: TRBJ1-2; D: NA; CDR3: CASTRYGYTF; DNA: TGTGCCAGCACCAGATATGGCTACACCTTC
size: NA; V: TRBV6-2/TRBV6-3; J: TRBJ1-5; D: NA; CDR3: CASSSPGFNQPQHF; DNA: TGTGCCAGCAGTTCCCCAGGGTTCAATCAGCCCCAGCATTTT
size: once; V: TRBV10-3; J: TRBJ2-1; D: NA; CDR3: CAISDQRIGASYNEQFF; DNA: TGTGCCATCAGTGACCAAAGAATAGGGGCGTCCTACAATGAGCAGTTCTTC
size: NA; V: TRBV2; J: TRBJ2-2; D: TRBD1; CDR3: CASSPGQGRTGELFF; DNA: TGTGCCAGCAGTCCGGGACAGGGGAGGACCGGGGAGCTGTTTTTT
size: NA; V: TRBV5-1; J: TRBJ1-1; D: NA; CDR3: CASSFQSVNTEAFF; DNA: TGCGCCAGCAGCTTTCAGTCCGTGAACACTGAAGCTTTCTTT
size: NA; V: TRBV19; J: TRBJ2-7; D: NA; CDR3: CASSFTGRSSYEQYF; DNA: TGTGCCAGTAGTTTCACAGGGCGCAGCTCCTACGAGCAGTACTTC
size: NA; V: TRBV12-5; J: TRBJ2-7; D: TRBD1; CDR3: CASGLYSTGQGREVEQYF; DNA: TGTGCTAGTGGCTTATATTCAACCGGACAGGGCAGGGAAGTCGAGCAGTACTTC
size: NA; V: TRBV3-1/TRBV3-2; J: TRBJ1-2; D: NA; CDR3: CASSFRGLYYGYTF; DNA: TGTGCCAGCAGCTTCCGGGGATTATACTATGGCTACACCTTC
size: NA; V: TRBV5-4; J: TRBJ2-5; D: NA; CDR3: CASSVGPRVEETQYF; DNA: TGTGCCAGCAGCGTGGGCCCCAGGGTTGAAGAGACCCAGTACTTC
size: NA; V: TRBV11-2; J: TRBJ2-7; D: NA; CDR3: CASSPSFSYEQYF; DNA: TGTGCCAGCAGCCCGAGCTTTTCCTACGAGCAGTACTTC
size: NA; V: TRBV5-1; J: TRBJ1-4; D: TRBD1; CDR3: CASRFVTGGDEKLFF; DNA: TGCGCCAGCAGATTTGTAACAGGGGGCGATGAAAAACTGTTTTTT
size: NA; V: TRBV12-3/TRBV12-4; J: TRBJ1-2; D: NA; CDR3: CASRVQGGYGYTF; DNA: TGTGCCAGCAGAGTTCAGGGAGGGTATGGCTACACCTTC
size: NA; V: TRBV19; J: TRBJ2-7; D: NA; CDR3: CASSTVGGREQYF; DNA: TGTGCCAGTAGCACCGTAGGGGGACGCGAGCAGTACTTC
size: NA; V: TRBV10-2; J: TRBJ1-1; D: NA; CDR3: CASSGIGNTEAFF; DNA: TGCGCCAGCAGTGGAATCGGGAACACTGAAGCTTTCTTT
size: NA; V: TRBV10-3; J: TRBJ2-7; D: TRBD2; CDR3: CAISGPTSDEQYF; DNA: TGTGCCATCAGTGGACCAACTAGCGACGAGCAGTACTTC
size: NA; V: TRBV7-9; J: TRBJ1-2; D: NA; CDR3: CASSPEASYGYTF; DNA: TGTGCCAGCAGCCCAGAGGCTAGCTATGGCTACACCTTC
size: NA; V: TRBV5-4; J: TRBJ2-7; D: TRBD2; CDR3: CASSSTGGSREQYF; DNA: TGTGCCAGCAGCTCCACGGGGGGTTCTCGCGAGCAGTACTTC